This TCR beta chain was profiled in a study of cytomegalovirus exposure and HLA in healthy donors. Trimming pared 3 bases from V and 4 bases from J, leaving 12 bases between. Per the germline V gene, CDR1 is MNHEY and CDR2 is SMNVEV (reference sequence). There are 14 residues in the CDR3. This clone was counted a few times. Antigen: not known. The study, taken as a whole, reports: Analyzed later, most CMV-associated TCR beta chains appeared HLA-restricted. Per a prior analysis, the majority of TCR beta V segments were productive roughly 87% or roughly 30% of the time. Across all donors, roughly uniform sequencing depth was an assumption of the presence/absence analyses. The classifier reportedly diagnosed cytomegalovirus status with high specificity and sensitivity.

A multiplex PCR was run with 60 Vbeta primers and 13 Jbeta primers. The repertoire was sequenced with immunoSEQ multiplex PCR; TCRdb's copy has only in-frame clones and lacks some. The repertoire holds 150,000 to 200,000 clones, with more than 60% as singletons. The genes are TRBV27 and TRBJ1-2; D is perhaps TRBD1 (6 bases). What was sequenced was PBMCs. The sequence derives from a man aged 18 to 30 in good health and CMV-seropositive. The CDR3 sequence is CASSLGAQGYGYTF. CDR3 DNA: TGTGCCAGCAGTTTGGGGGCGCAAGGCTATGGCTACACCTTC.